This is a list of T cell receptor beta chains from one sample in a study of T cells after yellow fever vaccination. TCRdb fed the 5' RACE reads into MiXCR, producing one record per CDR3 protein. The sample lists 150,000 to 200,000 distinct CDR3 sequences; around 7% were seen once. The material sequenced was CD4+ T cells sorted from PBMCs, taken 4 to 6 days after the first yellow fever vaccination. Every receptor here comes from a man younger than 35 who received the YFV17D yellow fever vaccine. The CDR3 runs from the conserved cysteine through the conserved F or W. A D gene is named only where the DNA matches it firmly. Size is stated for part of the rows, as once, few or many counts, or as a class when the clone is expanded.

size	V	D	J	DNA	CDR3
-	TRBV7-9	TRBD1	TRBJ1-4	TGTGCCAGCAGCCCGCCCCTAGACAGGGGGGGTAATGAAAAACTGTTTTTT	CASSPPLDRGGNEKLFF
many	TRBV20-1	-	TRBJ2-1	TGCAGTGCTAGTCCCTTTAGCGGCTTCGGGCGAAGGGAGCAGTTCTTC	CSASPFSGFGRREQFF
many	TRBV27	-	TRBJ1-6	TGTGCCAGCAGTCCCGGGGGGCTTAGACCACCCCTCCACTTT	CASSPGGLRPPLHF
-	TRBV18	-	TRBJ2-5	TGTGCCAGCTCACCACGGTATGGGTCGAAGGAGACCCAGTACTTC	CASSPRYGSKETQYF
-	TRBV4-2	-	TRBJ1-5	TGTGCCAGCAGCCAACAGGATAGCAATCAGCCCCAGCATTTT	CASSQQDSNQPQHF
few	TRBV7-2	-	TRBJ2-1	TGTGCCAGCAGCATGGACGAGAACAATGAGCAGTTCTTC	CASSMDENNEQFF
many	TRBV9	-	TRBJ1-3	TGTGCCAGCGGGACGAGGCAGAGGGGAAACACCATATATTTT	CASGTRQRGNTIYF
many	TRBV11-3	-	TRBJ1-1	TGTGCCAGCAGCTCCGGGGGCCGGGGTGAAGCTTTCTTT	CASSSGGRGEAFF
many	TRBV7-8	-	TRBJ1-2	TGTGCCAGCAGCCGCGGGCAGTATGGCTACACCTTC	CASSRGQYGYTF
-	TRBV6-6	-	TRBJ2-3	TGTGCCAGCAAGGCTGCCTCCTTCGATACGCAGTATTTT	CASKAASFDTQYF
few	TRBV4-3	TRBD2	TRBJ2-1	TGCGCCAGCAGCCAAGATTTCTGGCGGGGGGAATACAATGAGCAGTTCTTC	CASSQDFWRGEYNEQFF
many	TRBV12-3/TRBV12-4	-	TRBJ1-3	TGTGCCAGCAGCCATTACGGTGTGTGGGGAAACACCATATATTTT	CASSHYGVWGNTIYF
many	TRBV27	-	TRBJ1-1	TGTGCCAGTCTCGGGGGGATGGTTCACACTGAAGCTTTCTTT	CASLGGMVHTEAFF
-	TRBV7-8	-	TRBJ1-2	TGTGCCAGCAGACCTAGGGCAGGGAATGGCTACACCTTC	CASRPRAGNGYTF
-	TRBV4-3	-	TRBJ1-6	TGCGCCAGCAGCCAAGAACCCGGTTCACCCCTCCACTTT	CASSQEPGSPLHF
many	TRBV28	-	TRBJ1-5	TGTGCCAGCAGTTTATGGCAGGGCTTAAATCAGCCCCAGCATTTT	CASSLWQGLNQPQHF
many	TRBV20-1	TRBD1	TRBJ1-1	TGCAGTGCTAGAGCAGGGGGCCTGACCACTGAAGCTTTCTTT	CSARAGGLTTEAFF
many	TRBV11-2	TRBD1	TRBJ1-6	TGTGCCAGCAGCTCGCCTCGACAGGGGGAGTTGTTCTATAATTCACCCCTCCACTTT	CASSSPRQGELFYNSPLHF
-	TRBV5-6	-	TRBJ1-6	TGTGCCAGCAGCTATAACAGGAATTCACCCCTCCACTTT	CASSYNRNSPLHF
many	TRBV12-3/TRBV12-4	-	TRBJ1-6	TGTGCCAGCAGTTTATTCGGGGGACGAAGCTCACCCCTCCACTTT	CASSLFGGRSSPLHF
few	TRBV10-3	-	TRBJ2-4	TGTGCCATCAGTGAGTCGCTAGTAGCCAAAAACATTCAGTACTTC	CAISESLVAKNIQYF
-	TRBV2	-	TRBJ2-2	TGTGCCAGCGGGGGGCGCGGGAACACCGGGGAGCTGTTTTTT	CASGGRGNTGELFF
-	TRBV28	-	TRBJ2-5	TGTGCCAGCAGTTTTGCCGCCGAGGAGACCCAGTACTTC	CASSFAAEETQYF
many	TRBV5-1	-	TRBJ1-1	TGCGCCAGCAGCTTCGGACAGAGGAACACTGAAGCTTTCTTT	CASSFGQRNTEAFF
many	TRBV4-2	-	TRBJ1-1	TGTGCCAGCAGCCAAGATAATGTAAGACAGGCGAACACTGAAGCTTTCTTT	CASSQDNVRQANTEAFF
-	TRBV7-9	-	TRBJ1-2	TGTGCCAGCAGCCGCGGGACTCCAATCGGGTATGGCTACACCTTC	CASSRGTPIGYGYTF
many	TRBV10-2	-	TRBJ2-3	TGCGCCAGCAGCGGGGGCCTGGTTGATACGCAGTATTTT	CASSGGLVDTQYF
-	TRBV7-2	TRBD2	TRBJ2-7	TGTGCCAGCAGCCTAAAGCGGGGGGATAGCTCCTACGAGCAGTACTTC	CASSLKRGDSSYEQYF
many	TRBV6-1	-	TRBJ2-5	TGTGCCAGCTGCATGACCTTAGCGGAAGAGACCCAGTACTTC	CASCMTLAEETQYF
many	TRBV4-1	TRBD1	TRBJ2-2	TGCGCCAGCAATCCCAGGGACAGGGGCCCCGGGGAGCTGTTTTTT	CASNPRDRGPGELFF
many	TRBV5-1	TRBD1	TRBJ2-1	TGCGCCAGCAGCTTGGAGGGGGCCGCCTACAATGAGCAGTTCTTC	CASSLEGAAYNEQFF
many	TRBV5-1	-	TRBJ2-3	TGCGCCAGCAGCGAACCAGGCACAGATACGCAGTATTTT	CASSEPGTDTQYF
many	TRBV4-2	-	TRBJ1-1	TGTGCCAGCAGCCAGGACAGTGGTACCACTGAAGCTTTCTTT	CASSQDSGTTEAFF